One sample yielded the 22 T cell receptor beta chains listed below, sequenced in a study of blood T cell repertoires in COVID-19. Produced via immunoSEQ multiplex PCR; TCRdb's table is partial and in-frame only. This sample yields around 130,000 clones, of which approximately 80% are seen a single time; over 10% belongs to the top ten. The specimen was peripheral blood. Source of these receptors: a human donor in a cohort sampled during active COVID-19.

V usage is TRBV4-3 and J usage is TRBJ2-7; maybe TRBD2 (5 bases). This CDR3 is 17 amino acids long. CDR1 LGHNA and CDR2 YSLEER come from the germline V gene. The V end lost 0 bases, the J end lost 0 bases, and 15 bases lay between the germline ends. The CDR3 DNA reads TGCGCCAGCAGCCAAGAACCGTCGGGGTGGAGCTCCTACGAGCAGTACTTC. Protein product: CASSQEPSGWSSYEQYF.

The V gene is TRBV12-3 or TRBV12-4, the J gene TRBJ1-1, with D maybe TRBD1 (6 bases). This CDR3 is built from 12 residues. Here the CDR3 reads CAVVRGRTEAFF. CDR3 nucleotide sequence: TGTGCAGTGGTCAGGGGTCGCACTGAAGCTTTCTTT.

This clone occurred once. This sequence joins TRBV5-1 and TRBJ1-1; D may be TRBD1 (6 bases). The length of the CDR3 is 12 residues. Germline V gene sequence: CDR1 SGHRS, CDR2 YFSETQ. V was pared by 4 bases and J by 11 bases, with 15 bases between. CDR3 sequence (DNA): TGCGCCAGCAGCCCATTGGGACAAACCGCTTTCTTT. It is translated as CASSPLGQTAFF.

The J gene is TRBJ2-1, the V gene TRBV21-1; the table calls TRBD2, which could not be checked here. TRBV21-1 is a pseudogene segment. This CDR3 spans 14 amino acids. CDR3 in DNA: TGTGCCAGCAGCAAAGGGAGGTGGAGTGATGAGCAGTTCTTC. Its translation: CASSKGRWSDEQFF.

Written as DNA, the CDR3 is TGCGCCAGCAGTGAGCCGGGGATGCGCAATCAGCCCCAGCATTTT. As protein: CASSEPGMRNQPQHF. This chain uses TRBV10-2 with TRBJ1-5; D unresolved. CDR1 and CDR2 (germline): WSHSY, SAAADI. Trimming took off 2 bases at V and 2 bases at J, with 10 bases between the two ends. The CDR3 length is 15 residues.

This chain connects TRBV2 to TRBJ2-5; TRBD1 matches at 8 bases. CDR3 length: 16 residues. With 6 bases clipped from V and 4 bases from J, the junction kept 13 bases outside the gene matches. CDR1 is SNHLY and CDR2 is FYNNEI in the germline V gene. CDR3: CASRRGGQGGRETQYF. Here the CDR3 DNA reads TGTGCCAGCAGGAGGGGAGGACAGGGTGGGCGAGAGACCCAGTACTTC.

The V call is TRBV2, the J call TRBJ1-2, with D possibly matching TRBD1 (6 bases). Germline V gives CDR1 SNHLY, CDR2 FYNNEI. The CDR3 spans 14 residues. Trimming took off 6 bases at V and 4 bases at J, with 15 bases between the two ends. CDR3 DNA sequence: TGTGCCAGCAGGTACAGGGCGGCGGGCTATGGCTACACCTTC. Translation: CASRYRAAGYGYTF.

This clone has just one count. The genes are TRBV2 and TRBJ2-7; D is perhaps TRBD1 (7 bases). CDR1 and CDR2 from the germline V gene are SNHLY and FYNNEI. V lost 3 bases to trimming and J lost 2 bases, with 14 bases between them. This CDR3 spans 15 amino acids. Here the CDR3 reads CASSDRGDPPYEQYF. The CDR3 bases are TGTGCCAGCAGTGACAGGGGGGACCCCCCCTACGAGCAGTACTTC.

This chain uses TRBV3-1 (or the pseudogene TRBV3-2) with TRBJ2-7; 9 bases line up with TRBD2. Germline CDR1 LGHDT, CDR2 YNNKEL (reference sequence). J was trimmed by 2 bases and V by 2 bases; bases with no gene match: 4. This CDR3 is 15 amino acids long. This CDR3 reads CASSQTGGGAYEQYF. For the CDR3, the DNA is TGTGCCAGCAGCCAAACAGGCGGGGGGGCCTACGAGCAGTACTTC.

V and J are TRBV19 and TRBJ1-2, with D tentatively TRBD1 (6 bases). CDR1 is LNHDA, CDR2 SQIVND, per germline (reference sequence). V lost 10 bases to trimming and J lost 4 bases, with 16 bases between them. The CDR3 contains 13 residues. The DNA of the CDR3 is TGTGCCATCGCGGACAGCATGACCTATGGCTACACCTTC. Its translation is CAIADSMTYGYTF.

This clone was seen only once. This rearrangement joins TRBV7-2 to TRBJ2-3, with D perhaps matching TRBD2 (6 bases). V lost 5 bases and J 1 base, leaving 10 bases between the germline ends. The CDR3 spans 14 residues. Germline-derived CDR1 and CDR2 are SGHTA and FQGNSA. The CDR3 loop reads CASSLLAGTDTQYF. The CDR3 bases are TGTGCCAGCAGCCTACTAGCCGGCACAGATACGCAGTATTTT.

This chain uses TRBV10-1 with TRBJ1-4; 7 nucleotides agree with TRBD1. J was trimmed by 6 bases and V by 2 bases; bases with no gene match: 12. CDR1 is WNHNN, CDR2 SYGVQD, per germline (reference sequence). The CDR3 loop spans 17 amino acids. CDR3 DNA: TGCGCCAGCAGTGAGCCCCACGGGACAGCGGTGTATGAAAAACTGTTTTTT. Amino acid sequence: CASSEPHGTAVYEKLFF.

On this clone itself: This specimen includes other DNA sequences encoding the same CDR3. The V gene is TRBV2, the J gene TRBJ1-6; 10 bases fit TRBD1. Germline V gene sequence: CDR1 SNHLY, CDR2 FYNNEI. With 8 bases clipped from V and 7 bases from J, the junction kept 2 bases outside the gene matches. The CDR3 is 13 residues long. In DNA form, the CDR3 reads TGTGCCAGCGGGGGACAGGGGAATTCACCCCTCCACTTT. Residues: CASGGQGNSPLHF.

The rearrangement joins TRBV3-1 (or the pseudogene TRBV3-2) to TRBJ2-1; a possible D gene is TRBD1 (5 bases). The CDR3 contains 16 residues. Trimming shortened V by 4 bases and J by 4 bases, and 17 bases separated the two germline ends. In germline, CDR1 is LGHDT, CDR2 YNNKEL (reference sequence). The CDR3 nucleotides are TGTGCCAGCAGCCTAGATGGGGCGGACGCATACAATGAGCAGTTCTTC. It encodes CASSLDGADAYNEQFF.

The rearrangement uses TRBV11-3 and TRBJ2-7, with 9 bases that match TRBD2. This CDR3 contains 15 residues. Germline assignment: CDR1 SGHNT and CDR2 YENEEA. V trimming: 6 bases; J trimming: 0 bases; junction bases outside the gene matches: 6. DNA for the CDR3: TGTGCCAGCAGTCTAAGCGGGGGGAGCTCCTACGAGCAGTACTTC. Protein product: CASSLSGGSSYEQYF.

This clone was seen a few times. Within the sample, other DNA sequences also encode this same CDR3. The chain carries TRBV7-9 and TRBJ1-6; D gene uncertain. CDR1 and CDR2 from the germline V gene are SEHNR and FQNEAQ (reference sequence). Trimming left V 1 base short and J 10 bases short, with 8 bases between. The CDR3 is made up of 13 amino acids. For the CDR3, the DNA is TGTGCCAGCAGCTTAGAGGAGGGCTCACCCCTCCACTTT. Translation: CASSLEEGSPLHF.

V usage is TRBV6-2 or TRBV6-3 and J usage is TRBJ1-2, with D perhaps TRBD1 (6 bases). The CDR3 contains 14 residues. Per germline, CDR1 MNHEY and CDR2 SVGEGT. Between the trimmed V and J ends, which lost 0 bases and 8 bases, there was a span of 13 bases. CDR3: CASSYSRGSTGYTF. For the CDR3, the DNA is TGTGCCAGCAGTTACTCGAGGGGGTCTACAGGCTACACCTTC.

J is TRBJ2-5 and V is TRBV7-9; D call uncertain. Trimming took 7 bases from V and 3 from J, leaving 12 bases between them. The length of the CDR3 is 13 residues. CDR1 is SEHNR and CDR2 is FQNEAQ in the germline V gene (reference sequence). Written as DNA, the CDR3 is TGTGCCAGCAAGCCCAGAGGAGAAGAGACCCAGTACTTC. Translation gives CASKPRGEETQYF. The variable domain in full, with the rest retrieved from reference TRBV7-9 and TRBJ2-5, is DTGVSQNPRHKITKRGQNVTFRCDPISEHNRLYWYRQTLGQGPEFLTYFQNEAQLEKSRLLSDRFSAERPKGSFSTLEIQRTEQGDSAMYLCASKPRGEETQYFGPGTRLLVL.

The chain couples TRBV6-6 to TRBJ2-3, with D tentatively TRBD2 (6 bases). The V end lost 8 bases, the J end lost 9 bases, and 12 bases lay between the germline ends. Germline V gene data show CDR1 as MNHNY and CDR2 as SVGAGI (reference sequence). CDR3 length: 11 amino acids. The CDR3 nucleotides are TGTGCCAGCGAGCTGCGGGGAACGCAGTATTTT. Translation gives CASELRGTQYF.

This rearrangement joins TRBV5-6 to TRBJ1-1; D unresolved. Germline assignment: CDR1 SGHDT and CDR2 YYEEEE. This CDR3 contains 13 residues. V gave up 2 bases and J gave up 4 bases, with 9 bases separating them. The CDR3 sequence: CASSLTQVTEAFF. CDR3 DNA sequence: TGTGCCAGCAGCTTAACCCAGGTCACTGAAGCTTTCTTT.

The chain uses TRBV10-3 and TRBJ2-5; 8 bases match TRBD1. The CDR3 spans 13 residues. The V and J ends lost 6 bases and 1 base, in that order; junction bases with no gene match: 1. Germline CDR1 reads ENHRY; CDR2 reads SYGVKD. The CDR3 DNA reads TGTGCCATCAGGGGACAGGCCCAAGAGACCCAGTACTTC. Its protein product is CAIRGQAQETQYF.

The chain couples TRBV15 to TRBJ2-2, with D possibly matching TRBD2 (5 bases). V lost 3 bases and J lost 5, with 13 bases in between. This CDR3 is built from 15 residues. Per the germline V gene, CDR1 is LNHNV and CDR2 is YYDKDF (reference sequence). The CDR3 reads CATSRGSDGTGELFF. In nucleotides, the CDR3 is TGTGCCACCAGCAGGGGGAGTGATGGTACCGGGGAGCTGTTTTTT.